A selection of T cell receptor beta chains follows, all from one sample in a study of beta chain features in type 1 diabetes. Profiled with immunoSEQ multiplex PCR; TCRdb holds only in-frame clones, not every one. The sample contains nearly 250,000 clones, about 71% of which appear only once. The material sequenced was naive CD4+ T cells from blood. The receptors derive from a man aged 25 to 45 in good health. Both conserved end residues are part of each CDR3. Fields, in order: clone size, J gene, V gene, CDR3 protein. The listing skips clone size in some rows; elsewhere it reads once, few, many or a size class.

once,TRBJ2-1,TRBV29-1,CSAGGTGGSYNEQFF
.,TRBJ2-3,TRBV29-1,CSVRGLITDTQYF
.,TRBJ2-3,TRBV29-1,CSVLRDFTDTQYF
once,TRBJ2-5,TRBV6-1,CASSKVRQGQETQYF
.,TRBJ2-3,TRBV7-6,CASSTWGDTQYF
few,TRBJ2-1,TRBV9,CASSPTSGFSYNEQFF
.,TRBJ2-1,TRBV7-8,CASSLAGHNEQFF
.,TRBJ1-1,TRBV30,CALSRSRGAYTEAFF
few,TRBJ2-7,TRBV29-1,CSVVLPSSYEQYF
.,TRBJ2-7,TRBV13,CASSLGRGSSYEQYF
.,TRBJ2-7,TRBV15,CATSRDRVYEQYF
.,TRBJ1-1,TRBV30,CAWSVEGGTEAFF
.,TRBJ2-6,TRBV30,CAWRVRESLGANVLTF
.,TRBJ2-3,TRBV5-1,CASSADRATQYF
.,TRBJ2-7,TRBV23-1,CASSPPWPRSSGAREQYF
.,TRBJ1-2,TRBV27,CASSPPAGRETGYTF
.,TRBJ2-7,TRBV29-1,CSVQWDRGPYEQYF
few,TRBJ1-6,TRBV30,CAWSPGPDNSPLHF
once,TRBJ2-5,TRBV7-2,CASSSEQGPRSGETQYF
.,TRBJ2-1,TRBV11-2,CASRDLKLNNEQFF
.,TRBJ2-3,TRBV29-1,CSVYGTLSTDTQYF
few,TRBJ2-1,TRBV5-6,CASSFDPSYNEQFF
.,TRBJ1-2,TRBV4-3,CASSREKGNYGYTF
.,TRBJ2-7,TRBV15,CATSRGDRGPYEQYF
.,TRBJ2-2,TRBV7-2,CASSPRGQGSTGELFF
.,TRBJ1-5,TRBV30,CAWSKQGVQPQHF
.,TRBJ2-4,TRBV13,CASSLKREAAKNIQYF
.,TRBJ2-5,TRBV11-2,CASRKGQGVWETQYF
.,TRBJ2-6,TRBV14,CASSQAHRAPGANVLTF
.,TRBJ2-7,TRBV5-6,CASSWGQGGYEQYF
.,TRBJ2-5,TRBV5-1,CASCSLPSMLEETQYF
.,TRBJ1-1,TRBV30,CAWTGGTGRGTEAFF
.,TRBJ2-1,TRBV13,CASRVQGEPYNEQFF
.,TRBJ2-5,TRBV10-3,CAISRQGGETQYF
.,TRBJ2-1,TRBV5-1,CASSLVVGNEQFF
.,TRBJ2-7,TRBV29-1,CSVEFGGPGSYEQYF
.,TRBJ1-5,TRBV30,CAWSQDRGLGRSNQPQHF
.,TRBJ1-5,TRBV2,CASTKGPEQPQHF
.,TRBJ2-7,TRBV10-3,CAISESGRAYEQYF
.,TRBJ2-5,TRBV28,CASTALPGLQETQYF
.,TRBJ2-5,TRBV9,CASSDRGLADQETQYF
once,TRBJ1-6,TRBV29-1,CSAGTRDSPLHF
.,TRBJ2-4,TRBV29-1,CSAYRGYSDIQYF
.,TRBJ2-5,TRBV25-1,CAGETPLRQETQYF
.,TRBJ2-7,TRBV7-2,CASSLFYEQYF
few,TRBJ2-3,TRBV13,CASSTRLALNTQYF
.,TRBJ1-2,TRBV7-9,CASSPTSSYGYTF
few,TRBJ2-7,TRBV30,CAWSGTSGSYYEQYF
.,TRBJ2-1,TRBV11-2,CASSPNTSGSKIGQFF
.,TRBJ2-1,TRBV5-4,CASSLFYTPSSLF
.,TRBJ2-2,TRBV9,CASSPHLRDGNTGELFF
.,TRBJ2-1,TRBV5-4,CASSWDGNEQFF
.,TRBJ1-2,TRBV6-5,CASSPTTGGYGYTF
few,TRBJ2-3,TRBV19,CASSITDTQYF
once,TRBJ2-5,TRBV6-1,CASSESGGGETQYF
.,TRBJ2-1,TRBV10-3,CATHRASYNEQFF
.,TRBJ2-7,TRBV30,CAWSGGYEQYF
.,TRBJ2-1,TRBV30,CAWSDGGVEQFF
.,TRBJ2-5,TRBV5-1,CASSTFQETQYF
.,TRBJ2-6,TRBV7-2,CASSHLGGPTLSGANVLTF